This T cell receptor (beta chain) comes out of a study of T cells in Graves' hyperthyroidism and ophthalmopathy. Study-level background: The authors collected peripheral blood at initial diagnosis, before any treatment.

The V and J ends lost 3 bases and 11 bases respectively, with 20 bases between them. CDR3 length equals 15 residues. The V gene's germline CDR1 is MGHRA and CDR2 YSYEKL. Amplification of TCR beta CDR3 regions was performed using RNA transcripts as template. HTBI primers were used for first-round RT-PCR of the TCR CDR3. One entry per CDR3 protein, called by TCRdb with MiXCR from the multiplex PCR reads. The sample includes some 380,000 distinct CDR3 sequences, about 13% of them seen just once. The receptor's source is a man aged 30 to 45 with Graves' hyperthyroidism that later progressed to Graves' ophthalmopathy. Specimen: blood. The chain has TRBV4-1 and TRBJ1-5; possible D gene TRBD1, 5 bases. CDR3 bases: TGCGCCAGCAGCCAGGATTCGACTGGGGGATTGACCCAGCATTTT. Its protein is CASSQDSTGGLTQHF.